This T cell receptor beta chain was captured in a study of blood T cell repertoires in COVID-19. Study-wide context: Researchers got acute and convalescent COVID-19 samples from the United States, Italy and Spain. The cDNA or gDNA used as material had been derived from T cells, B-cell-depleted T cells, or PBMCs.

Per the original methods: It was from reference gene primer amplification that nucleated cell counts were estimated. Clones were sequenced by immunoSEQ multiplex PCR, and TCRdb holds only the in-frame ones, with some missing. That table furnishes V, J and clone size, whereas the DNA furnished D and trimming. The sample shows tens of thousands of clones, around 82% of them seen only once. The CDR3 has 14 amino acids. Germline values: CDR1 SGHKS, CDR2 YYEKEE (reference sequence). V shed 4 bases and J 14 bases; nucleotides not matched to a gene: 12. Sequencing was performed on peripheral blood. The sequence derives from a human donor in a cohort sampled during active COVID-19. J is TRBJ1-6 and V is TRBV5-5, with 7 bases identical to TRBD1. This CDR3 reads CASSPGAGGWTLHF. The CDR3 nucleotides read TGTGCCAGCAGCCCCGGGGCAGGGGGTTGGACCCTCCACTTT.